These 2 T cell receptor beta chains share one sample of origin, sequenced in a study of human T cells and chemical hapten exposure. Time point denoted: patch test 2, 6 weeks after DPC sensitization. Treatment described: therapeutic diphenylcyclopropenone sensitization with weekly scalp DPC. Using its own MiXCR run on the RACE reads, TCRdb lists one record per CDR3 protein. The repertoire holds under 450,000 distinct CDR3 sequences, with under 6.5% as singletons. Sequencing was performed on whole blood, taken in connection with sensitization to the hapten diphenylcyclopropenone (DPC). The receptor source for this set is a woman aged 18-29 years with alopecia areata. Some clones in this sample may be carry-over from other donors' samples.

This clonotype was seen ten or more times. This chain links TRBV4-1 with TRBJ1-1; D remains unclear. Per germline, CDR1 MGHRA and CDR2 YSYEKL. The CDR3 has 16 amino acids. Trimming took off 2 bases at V and 0 bases at J, with 13 bases between the two ends. CDR3 in DNA: TGCGCCAGCAGCCAATTATTTGATAAACTGAACACTGAAGCTTTCTTT. It specifies CASSQLFDKLNTEAFF.

This clonotype was seen more than once but under ten times. Written as DNA, the CDR3 is TGCAGCGCTGTGACGGGGAGAACTAGCACAGATACGCAGTATTTT. Amino acid sequence: CSAVTGRTSTDTQYF. The V gene is TRBV29-1, the J gene TRBJ2-3, with D possibly matching TRBD2 (5 bases). Germline-derived CDR1 and CDR2 are SQVTM and ANQGSEA. V was pared by 7 bases and J by 0 bases, with 17 bases between. The CDR3 contains 15 residues.